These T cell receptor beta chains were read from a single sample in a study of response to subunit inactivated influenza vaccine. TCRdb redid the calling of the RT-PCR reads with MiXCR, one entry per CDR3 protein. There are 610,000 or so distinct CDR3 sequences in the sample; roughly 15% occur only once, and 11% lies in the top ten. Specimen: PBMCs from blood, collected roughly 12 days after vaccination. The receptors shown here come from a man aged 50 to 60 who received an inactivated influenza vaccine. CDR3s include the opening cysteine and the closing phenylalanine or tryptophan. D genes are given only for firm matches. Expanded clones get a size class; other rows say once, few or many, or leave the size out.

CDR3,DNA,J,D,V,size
CASSQDLTGGEETQYF,TGCGCCAGCAGCCAAGATTTAACAGGGGGCGAAGAGACCCAGTACTTC,TRBJ2-5,TRBD1,TRBV4-3,NA
CASSVGIAGGNEQFF,TGTGCCAGCAGCGTAGGGATAGCGGGAGGCAATGAGCAGTTCTTC,TRBJ2-1,TRBD2,TRBV9,NA
CASSLGLGSGANVLTF,TGTGCCAGCAGCTTAGGCCTGGGGTCTGGGGCCAACGTCCTGACTTTC,TRBJ2-6,NA,TRBV13,few
CASSLGWGVTEAFF,TGTGCCAGCAGTTTAGGGTGGGGAGTCACTGAAGCTTTCTTT,TRBJ1-1,NA,TRBV27,few
CASSQPHAKQETQYF,TGTGCCAGCAGCCAACCACACGCTAAGCAAGAGACCCAGTACTTC,TRBJ2-5,NA,TRBV6-1,many
CASSQDQGSRALYQPQHF,TGTGCCAGCAGCCAAGATCAGGGATCAAGGGCCCTATATCAGCCCCAGCATTTT,TRBJ1-5,NA,TRBV3-1,few
CASSLWEYATDTQYF,TGTGCCAGCAGCTTGTGGGAGTACGCCACAGATACGCAGTATTTT,TRBJ2-3,NA,TRBV7-9,many
CARMMTSGISYNEQFF,TGCGCCAGGATGATGACTAGCGGAATCTCCTACAATGAGCAGTTCTTC,TRBJ2-1,TRBD2,TRBV5-1,few
CASSLFLVLDTQYF,TGTGCCAGCAGTTTGTTCCTAGTGCTAGATACGCAGTATTTT,TRBJ2-3,NA,TRBV12-3/TRBV12-4,many
CASSWGLADYNEQFF,TGTGCCAGCAGCTGGGGACTAGCGGATTACAATGAGCAGTTCTTC,TRBJ2-1,TRBD2,TRBV7-6,few
CSASLGPLYGYTF,TGCAGTGCTAGTTTAGGCCCTCTCTATGGCTACACCTTC,TRBJ1-2,NA,TRBV20-1,many
CASSQVAAFTGELFF,TGCGCCAGCAGCCAGGTGGCAGCCTTCACCGGGGAGCTGTTTTTT,TRBJ2-2,NA,TRBV5-1,NA
CASSFWGGERGSYEQYF,TGTGCCAGCAGCTTTTGGGGTGGCGAGCGGGGAAGCTACGAGCAGTACTTC,TRBJ2-7,TRBD2,TRBV5-5,NA
CASSLDPGSSYNSPLHF,TGTGCCAGCAGCTTGGATCCGGGTAGCTCCTATAATTCACCCCTCCACTTT,TRBJ1-6,NA,TRBV5-5,few
CASSEDNSGANVLTF,TGCGCCAGCAGCGAGGACAACTCTGGGGCCAACGTCCTGACTTTC,TRBJ2-6,NA,TRBV5-1,NA
CASSLMGAGYGYTF,TGTGCCAGCAGCTTAATGGGGGCCGGCTATGGCTACACCTTC,TRBJ1-2,NA,TRBV7-2,few
CASSLDIYGYTF,TGTGCCAGCAGCTTAGATATCTATGGCTACACCTTC,TRBJ1-2,NA,TRBV7-2,NA
CASSSPIYEQYF,TGTGCCAGCAGTTCCCCAATCTACGAGCAGTACTTC,TRBJ2-7,NA,TRBV12-3/TRBV12-4,NA
CASSPGQGEVQPQHF,TGCGCCAGCAGCCCCGGACAGGGGGAAGTTCAGCCCCAGCATTTT,TRBJ1-5,TRBD1,TRBV5-1,many
CASSLGGWSTDTQYF,TGTGCCAGCAGCTTGGGCGGGTGGTCCACAGATACGCAGTATTTT,TRBJ2-3,NA,TRBV7-9,once
CSVAVAGVQDTQYF,TGCAGCGTTGCGGTAGCGGGAGTACAAGATACGCAGTATTTT,TRBJ2-3,TRBD2,TRBV29-1,few
CASKPTTGAYNQPQHF,TGTGCCAGCAAACCGACGACAGGAGCCTACAATCAGCCCCAGCATTTT,TRBJ1-5,NA,TRBV2,NA
CASSLGQILQETQYF,TGCGCCAGCAGCTTGGGTCAGATTCTCCAAGAGACCCAGTACTTC,TRBJ2-5,NA,TRBV5-1,few
CASSFRGGITEAFF,TGCGCCAGCAGCTTCCGGGGAGGGATAACTGAAGCTTTCTTT,TRBJ1-1,NA,TRBV5-1,few
CASSLLKGEPTDTQYF,TGTGCCAGCAGTTTACTGAAGGGGGAGCCCACAGATACGCAGTATTTT,TRBJ2-3,NA,TRBV12-3/TRBV12-4,NA
CASSFKLPRLAGGGLGTDTQYF,TGTGCCAGCAGTTTTAAGCTCCCCCGACTAGCGGGAGGAGGGCTCGGCACAGATACGCAGTATTTT,TRBJ2-3,TRBD2,TRBV28,NA
CASSLSRDRRNTEAFF,TGTGCCAGCAGTCTTTCCAGGGACAGGAGGAACACTGAAGCTTTCTTT,TRBJ1-1,TRBD1,TRBV6-1,few
CASSLLGQGIGEQYF,TGCGCCAGCAGCTTGCTCGGACAGGGGATCGGCGAGCAGTACTTC,TRBJ2-7,TRBD1,TRBV5-1,few
CSARTGSNSPLHF,TGCAGTGCTCGGACAGGGTCCAATTCACCCCTCCACTTT,TRBJ1-6,TRBD1,TRBV20-1,few